These 30 T cell receptor beta chains originate from one sample sequenced in a study of CXCR3-negative and CXCR3-positive naive CD8 T cells. UMI-labeled TRB cDNA libraries were prepared by 5' RACE. No DNA is given; TCRdb re-called the 5' RACE reads and lists each CDR3 protein once. The table for this sample gives some 49,000 distinct CDR3 sequences. The sequenced material came from naive CXCR3- CD8+ T cells from blood. The subset is: CD45RO-CCR7+CD27+CD95- naive CD8+ T cells lacking CXCR3 (TNR3-). The receptor source for this set is a human donor in good health. Some clones in this sample may be carry-over from other donors' samples.

V gene TRBV29-1 combines with J gene TRBJ2-1; as DNA is missing, the TRBD1 call by TCRdb cannot be tested. Germline V lookup: CDR1 SQVTM, CDR2 ANQGSEA. This CDR3 comprises 13 residues. The CDR3 reads CSVAGEINNEQFF.

The gene calls are TRBV25-1 and TRBJ2-2. In germline, CDR1 is MGHDK, CDR2 SYGVNS. CDR3 length equals 13 residues. The CDR3 sequence: CASSYAATGELFF.

The gene calls are TRBV5-1 and TRBJ1-1; TCRdb proposes TRBD1, but this gene call is untestable without DNA. This CDR3 spans 15 amino acids. CDR1 is SGHRS, CDR2 YFSETQ, per germline. This CDR3 reads CASSSVTGGNTEAFF.

This chain's CDR3 is CASSPQTNYEQYF. The rearrangement links TRBV14 to TRBJ2-7. Per the germline V gene, CDR1 is SGHDN and CDR2 is FVKESK. The CDR3 is 13 amino acids.

The V call is TRBV15, the J call TRBJ2-7. CDR1 and CDR2 from the germline V gene are LNHNV and YYDKDF (reference sequence). The CDR3 is made up of 14 amino acids. The chain's CDR3 is CATSSLSETSEQYF.

J is TRBJ2-7 and V is TRBV7-8; TCRdb gives TRBD1 as the D gene, but with no DNA this cannot be confirmed. The CDR3 length is 14 residues. The germline V gene encodes CDR1 SGHVS and CDR2 FQNEAQ. CDR3 residues: CASRSRAGAYEQYF.

The V gene is TRBV12-3 or TRBV12-4, the J gene TRBJ2-1; TCRdb lists TRBD1, though no DNA is available to test this call. The CDR3 runs 13 residues. CDR3 residues: CASRGQGEGEQFF.

The chain is built from TRBV27 and TRBJ2-1; TCRdb indicates TRBD1, and absent DNA this call remains unverified. Germline lookup yields CDR1 MNHEY and CDR2 SMNVEV (reference sequence). The CDR3 covers 15 residues. This CDR3 is CASSLLGVSYNEQFF.

This sequence joins TRBV4-2 and TRBJ2-5; TCRdb's D call, TRBD1, is unchecked because there is no DNA. CDR1 LGHNA and CDR2 YNFKEQ come from the germline V gene. The CDR3 has 16 amino acids. This CDR3 is CASSLAGGTAQETQYF.

The chain has TRBV21-1 and TRBJ1-1. TRBV21-1 is a listed pseudogene. This CDR3 has 18 amino acids. The CDR3 protein is CASSKEAGGASANTEAFF.

The V call is TRBV28, the J call TRBJ2-1; TCRdb lists TRBD1, though no DNA is available to test this call. The germline V gene has CDR1 MDHEN and CDR2 SYDVKM. The CDR3 sequence is 17 residues long. The CDR3 spells CASSLPPGRGVYNEQFF.

This chain joins TRBV7-2 and TRBJ2-7. The CDR3 consists of 14 residues. The V gene's germline CDR1 is SGHTA and CDR2 FQGNSA. This chain's CDR3 is CASSLVAGSYEQYF.

The chain uses TRBV20-1 and TRBJ2-3; TCRdb indicates TRBD1, and absent DNA this call remains unverified. Germline CDR1 is DFQATT and CDR2 is SNEGSKA (reference sequence). The CDR3 runs to 16 residues. CDR3 in amino acids: CSARDDVRESTDTQYF.

The chain combines TRBV29-1 with TRBJ2-7; TCRdb picks TRBD1, but there is no DNA to check that call. The germline V gene encodes CDR1 SQVTM and CDR2 ANQGSEA. The CDR3 contains 14 residues. CDR3 loop: CSVEDGTGGYEQYF.

The gene calls are TRBV4-1 and TRBJ2-5; TCRdb's D gene call, TRBD1, goes unchecked for lack of DNA. Germline V CDR1 and CDR2: MGHRA, YSYEKL. CDR3 size: 14 residues. The CDR3 protein is CASSPFGGWETQYF.

CDR3 loop: CSVVQGAGYEQYF. This chain links TRBV29-1 with TRBJ2-7; TCRdb's D call, TRBD1, is unchecked because there is no DNA. Germline V lookup: CDR1 SQVTM, CDR2 ANQGSEA. This CDR3 contains 13 residues.

This chain connects TRBV5-1 to TRBJ1-1. The CDR3 loop spans 13 amino acids. Looked up from germline, CDR1 is SGHRS and CDR2 is YFSETQ. CDR3 sequence reads: CASSLEPDTEAFF.

This rearrangement joins TRBV4-1 to TRBJ2-1; TCRdb picks TRBD1, but there is no DNA to check that call. CDR3 length: 15 residues. Germline V lookup: CDR1 MGHRA, CDR2 YSYEKL. CDR3 region: CASSQGAGRYNEQFF.

The chain uses TRBV28 and TRBJ2-3. Germline V gene sequence: CDR1 MDHEN, CDR2 SYDVKM. The CDR3 is made up of 13 amino acids. The CDR3 loop is CASSFLETDTQYF.

This clonotype is medium-sized (0.01 to 0.1%) by frequency. The chain is built from TRBV7-7 and TRBJ2-2; there is no DNA to check the TCRdb D call of TRBD2. This CDR3 is 16 amino acids long. CDR1 and CDR2 (germline): SSHAT, FNYEAQ (reference sequence). The CDR3 region is CASSLARESLPGELFF. Together with reference TRBV7-7 and TRBJ2-2, the CDR3 gives the full variable domain: GAGVSQSPRYKVTKRGQDVTLRCDPISSHATLYWYQQALGQGPEFLTYFNYEAQPDKSGLPSDRFSAERPEGSISTLTIQRTEQRDSAMYRCASSLARESLPGELFFGEGSRLTVL.

The V gene is TRBV28, the J gene TRBJ2-7; lacking DNA, the TRBD1 call made by TCRdb goes unchecked. Germline V lookup: CDR1 MDHEN, CDR2 SYDVKM. The CDR3 is made up of 14 amino acids. The CDR3 sequence: CASSTGTDSYEQYF.

The genes are TRBV3-1 and TRBJ2-7; TCRdb lists TRBD2, though no DNA is available to test this call. This CDR3 has 16 amino acids. The germline gives CDR1 LGHDT, CDR2 YNNKEL (reference sequence). CDR3 sequence: CASSQSRDLSHYEQYF.

The V and J genes are TRBV7-9 and TRBJ2-1; as DNA is missing, the TRBD2 call by TCRdb cannot be tested. CDR1 and CDR2 from the germline V gene are SEHNR and FQNEAQ (reference sequence). The CDR3 is made up of 15 amino acids. CDR3 sequence reads: CASSRGLAGDNEQFF.

The chain combines TRBV4-1 with TRBJ1-4. CDR1 and CDR2 (germline): MGHRA, YSYEKL. The length of the CDR3 is 16 residues. CDR3: CASSQQIHRSNEKLFF.

This chain links TRBV24-1 with TRBJ2-1; TCRdb names TRBD1, which stays unverified in the absence of DNA. This CDR3 is built from 15 residues. The germline gives CDR1 KGHDR, CDR2 SFDVKD. The chain's CDR3 is CATSERDSSYNEQFF.

The J gene is TRBJ2-7, the V gene TRBV6-2 or TRBV6-3; TCRdb lists TRBD2, though no DNA is available to test this call. This CDR3 is 15 amino acids long. Germline V lookup: CDR1 MNHEY, CDR2 SVGEGT. The CDR3 here is CASSAGLAGAYEQYF.

CDR3 amino acids: CASSHGQGGSYEQYF. The rearrangement uses TRBV3-1 and TRBJ2-7; TCRdb returns TRBD1, unconfirmable since there is no DNA. The CDR3 sequence is 15 residues long. Germline-derived CDR1 and CDR2 are LGHDT and YNNKEL (reference sequence).

This rearrangement joins TRBV15 to TRBJ2-1; the TCRdb call, TRBD2, lacks DNA for checking. Germline V lookup: CDR1 LNHNV, CDR2 YYDKDF (reference sequence). This CDR3 is 15 amino acids long. The CDR3 sequence: CATSRDRGGANEQFF.

The chain uses TRBV4-1 and TRBJ2-7; the TRBD2 assignment by TCRdb is unverifiable without DNA. CDR3 length: 13 amino acids. Looked up from germline, CDR1 is MGHRA and CDR2 is YSYEKL. The CDR3 sequence: CASSQGLDYEQYF.

V usage is TRBV6-1 and J usage is TRBJ2-1; the D call from TCRdb, TRBD2, cannot be confirmed without DNA. CDR3 size: 17 residues. From germline, CDR1 is MNHNS and CDR2 SASEGT. This CDR3 reads CASSEEGGGGPLSEQFF.